This TCR beta chain originates from a study of cytomegalovirus exposure and HLA in healthy donors. The PCR contained 60 Vbeta and 13 Jbeta primers. Only in-frame clones appear in the TCRdb table, and some are missing; sequencing was by immunoSEQ multiplex PCR. The repertoire holds 110,000 or so clones, with about 77% as singletons. Remarks on this clone: What it binds is unknown.

Study outcomes and limitations: It was only CMV serostatus that was available as immune exposure information. Cytomegalovirus status was reportedly diagnosed by the classifier with high specificity and sensitivity.

CDR1 SGHVS and CDR2 FQNEAQ come from the germline V gene. V was shortened by 1 base and J by 4 bases, with 10 bases between the two germline ends. The CDR3 contains 14 residues. Material: PBMCs. This rearrangement joins TRBV7-8 to TRBJ1-1; D is possibly TRBD1 (6 bases). The TCR comes from a woman in her twenties or thirties in good health and CMV-seropositive. CDR3 nucleotides: TGTGCCAGCAGCTTAGATACAGGGTTCACTGAAGCTTTCTTT. Its protein is CASSLDTGFTEAFF.